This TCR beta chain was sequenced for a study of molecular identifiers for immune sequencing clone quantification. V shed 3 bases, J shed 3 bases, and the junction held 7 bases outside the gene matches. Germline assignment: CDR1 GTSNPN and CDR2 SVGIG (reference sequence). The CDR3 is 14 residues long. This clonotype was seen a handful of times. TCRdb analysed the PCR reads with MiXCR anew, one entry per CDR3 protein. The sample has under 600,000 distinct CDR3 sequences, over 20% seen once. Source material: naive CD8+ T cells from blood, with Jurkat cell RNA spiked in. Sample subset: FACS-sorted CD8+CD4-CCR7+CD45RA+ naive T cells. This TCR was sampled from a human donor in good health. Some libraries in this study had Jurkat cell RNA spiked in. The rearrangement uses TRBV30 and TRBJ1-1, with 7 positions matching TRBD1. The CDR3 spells CAWSPGQDDTEAFF. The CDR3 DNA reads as TGTGCCTGGAGCCCTGGACAGGATGACACTGAAGCTTTCTTT.